One T cell receptor beta chain is described in this entry. Its specificity is unknown. Using immunoSEQ multiplex PCR, the repertoire was profiled, and TCRdb retains in-frame clones only, with some absent. Of roughly 90,000 clones in the sample, about nine tenths were seen once. With V trimmed by 0 bases and J by 5 bases, 8 bases remained unmatched. Germline V CDR1 and CDR2: SGHNT, YENEEA. This CDR3 region has 16 residues. The sample is drawn from a study of OX40 agonist ivuxolimab in advanced cancers. Study in general: Ivuxolimab was delivered to patients intravenously every 2 weeks at doses spanning 0.01 to 10 mg/kg. The study's findings and limits: Clonal expansion from baseline to week 6 occurred in both CD4+ and CD8+ T cells.

This receptor was obtained from an adult with an advanced solid tumor such as melanoma, head and neck, liver or kidney cancer. This specimen consisted of CD4+ or CD8+ T cells sorted from blood, obtained in a trial of the OX40 agonist ivuxolimab. The J gene is TRBJ2-7, the V gene TRBV11-3; the match to TRBD2 covers 9 bases. The CDR3 nucleotides read TGTGCCAGCAGCTTAGATGGGCGGGAGGGCCACGACGAGCAGTACTTC. This gives the protein CASSLDGREGHDEQYF.